This passage covers 32 T cell receptor beta chains from one sample sequenced in a study of beta chain features in type 1 diabetes. No antigen has been assigned to these receptors. Expressed TCRB transcripts were sequenced after all isolated RNA was converted to cDNA. Method: immunoSEQ multiplex PCR; TCRdb's copy keeps in-frame clones and lacks some. The sample carries over 150,000 clones, approximately 9% recorded once. Study-wide results and caveats: Among all four CD4+ subsets, Type 1 diabetes patients had TCRB CDR3s that were moderately but significantly shorter.

The sample taken for sequencing was central memory CD4+ T cells from blood. These receptors were obtained from a woman between 18 and 30 years old with type 1 diabetes.

This sequence joins TRBV7-2 and TRBJ2-1; TRBD2 matches 10 bases. This CDR3 is 17 amino acids long. Germline V lookup: CDR1 SGHTA, CDR2 FQGNSA. V was clipped by 5 bases and J by 5 bases; unmatched bases: 12. The CDR3 loop is CASSRGGSAGGDNEQFF. CDR3 bases: TGTGCCAGCAGCCGCGGCGGCTCAGCGGGAGGGGACAATGAGCAGTTCTTC.

The V gene is TRBV2, the J gene TRBJ2-3; TRBD2 aligns across 13 bases. Germline assignment: CDR1 SNHLY and CDR2 FYNNEI. CDR3 size: 16 residues. The J segment lost 0 bases and the V segment lost 6 bases, leaving 3 bases of the junction unmatched. The CDR3, as DNA: TGTGCCAGCAGGGCACTAGCGGGGGGGAGCACAGATACGCAGTATTTT. Protein sequence: CASRALAGGSTDTQYF.

This chain uses TRBV6-1 with TRBJ2-5; 7 bases agree with TRBD2. Germline V lookup: CDR1 MNHNS, CDR2 SASEGT. CDR3 length equals 18 residues. J lost 1 base, V lost 4 bases, and 15 bases had no gene match. The CDR3 DNA reads as TGTGCCAGCAGTGGTTTCGGGAGGCTAAGCGGGGCCCAAGAGACCCAGTACTTC. Protein: CASSGFGRLSGAQETQYF.

As to this clone: This sample includes further DNA sequences coding for the same CDR3. V gene TRBV20-1 combines with J gene TRBJ2-2, with a possible D match to TRBD2 (5 bases). The V and J ends lost 4 bases and 7 bases respectively, with 7 bases between them. The CDR3 contains 11 residues. The germline V gene encodes CDR1 DFQATT and CDR2 SNEGSKA (reference sequence). DNA for the CDR3: TGCAGTGCTACTGGAGGCGGGGAGCTGTTTTTT. This codes for CSATGGGELFF.

The CDR3 reads CASSQGASLIYEQYF. As DNA, the CDR3 is TGTGCCAGCAGCCAAGGTGCTAGCTTAATCTACGAGCAGTACTTC. The gene calls are TRBV14 and TRBJ2-7; maybe TRBD2 (5 bases). Trimming took off 1 base at V and 3 bases at J, with 13 bases between the two ends. CDR1 and CDR2 from the germline V gene are SGHDN and FVKESK. The CDR3 sequence is 15 residues long.

This clone showed up just a few times. V is TRBV7-6 and J is TRBJ2-2; 9 bases agree with TRBD1. CDR3 length equals 16 residues. V gave up 5 bases and J gave up 6 bases; unmatched junction bases: 10. From germline, CDR1 is SGHVS and CDR2 FNYEAQ. In nucleotides, the CDR3 is TGTGCCAGCAGCGAACGGACAGGGGTGAATCCCGGGGAGCTGTTTTTT. This codes for CASSERTGVNPGELFF.

The chain uses TRBV2 and TRBJ2-3, with TRBD2 identical over 8 bases. The CDR3 sequence is 13 residues long. Per germline, CDR1 SNHLY and CDR2 FYNNEI. The V and J ends lost 10 bases and 2 bases, in that order; junction bases with no gene match: 5. For the CDR3, the DNA is TGTGCCACCGGGGGGGAGATCACAGATACGCAGTATTTT. This encodes CATGGEITDTQYF.

On this clone itself: Other DNA sequences of this sample code for an identical CDR3. Written as DNA, the CDR3 is TGTGCCAGCAGTTACCTCCAGGGTAACACTGAAGCTTTCTTT. This gives the protein CASSYLQGNTEAFF. The chain joins TRBV6-5 to TRBJ1-1; tentative D call: TRBD1 (5 bases). The ends were cut back, 2 bases at V and 2 bases at J, with 9 bases in the middle. This CDR3 has 14 residues. The germline gives CDR1 MNHEY, CDR2 SVGAGI.

This clone was counted between two and nine times. The chain couples TRBV2 to TRBJ2-1; unclear D gene. Trimming took off 6 bases at V and 0 bases at J, with 12 bases between the two ends. The germline gives CDR1 SNHLY, CDR2 FYNNEI. The CDR3 covers 15 residues. CDR3 sequence reads: CASSADSSSYNEQFF. The CDR3 region has the DNA TGTGCCAGCAGCGCAGACTCAAGCTCCTACAATGAGCAGTTCTTC.

This clone was counted many times. This sequence joins TRBV18 and TRBJ2-3; D might be TRBD1 (5 bases). V was pared by 6 bases and J by 1 base, with 14 bases between. Per the germline V gene, CDR1 is KGHSH and CDR2 is LQKENI. The CDR3 runs to 15 residues. Here the CDR3 DNA reads TGTGCCAGCTCTTACCAGGGTTTCGGCACAGATACGCAGTATTTT. As protein: CASSYQGFGTDTQYF.

V and J are TRBV23-1 and TRBJ2-7; TRBD2 agrees at 11 bases. TRBV23-1 is labeled an ORF, and its function is uncertain. The CDR3 is made up of 17 amino acids. With 6 bases clipped from V and 9 bases from J, the junction kept 19 bases outside the gene matches. CDR3 residues: CASSHYHDSGRDGRQYF. The CDR3 coding sequence is TGCGCCAGCAGCCATTACCATGATAGCGGGAGGGATGGGCGGCAGTACTTC.

This clone appeared a few times. The gene calls are TRBV10-3 and TRBJ2-1, with D hard to call. The CDR3 is 11 amino acids. Trimming pared 4 bases from V and 10 bases from J, leaving 8 bases between. Looked up from germline, CDR1 is ENHRY and CDR2 is SYGVKD. Here the CDR3 DNA reads TGTGCCATCAGTGCAAAGACAGAGCAGTTCTTC. As protein: CAISAKTEQFF.

This clone has more than one count but fewer than ten. V is TRBV5-1 and J is TRBJ2-5; 9 bases line up with TRBD1. Germline CDR1 is SGHRS and CDR2 is YFSETQ. The ends lost 0 bases at V and 3 bases at J; junction bases unmatched: 6. This CDR3 has 16 amino acids. CDR3 region: CASSLGVRDREETQYF. The CDR3 DNA sequence: TGCGCCAGCAGCTTGGGGGTCCGGGACAGGGAAGAGACCCAGTACTTC.

The chain is built from TRBV18 and TRBJ1-1, with TRBD1 identical over 12 bases. Trimming at V came to 3 bases and at J to 6 bases, leaving 11 bases not matched to a gene. Germline CDR1 is KGHSH and CDR2 is LQKENI. This CDR3 has 17 residues. The CDR3 region is CASSPIHGTGGIAEAFF. The CDR3 DNA reads TGTGCCAGCTCACCTATACATGGGACAGGGGGCATCGCTGAAGCTTTCTTT.

V usage is TRBV5-1 and J usage is TRBJ2-7, with TRBD1 identical over 10 bases. Trimming at V came to 4 bases and at J to 5 bases, leaving 6 bases not matched to a gene. This CDR3 comprises 14 residues. Germline lookup yields CDR1 SGHRS and CDR2 YFSETQ. CDR3 sequence: CASSRGTGAHEQYF. CDR3 sequence (DNA): TGCGCCAGCAGCCGGGGGACAGGGGCCCACGAGCAGTACTTC.

This clone was counted between two and nine times. This chain links TRBV5-6 with TRBJ1-1; maybe TRBD1 (5 bases). The CDR3 is made up of 14 amino acids. The germline V gene encodes CDR1 SGHDT and CDR2 YYEEEE. V was cut by 1 base and J by 3 bases, with 10 bases left in between. The CDR3 spells CASSLRQTYTEAFF. The CDR3 DNA reads TGTGCCAGCAGCTTGCGACAGACCTACACTGAAGCTTTCTTT. Full variable domain (remainder filled in from reference TRBV5-6 and TRBJ1-1): DAGVTQSPTHLIKTRGQQVTLRCSPKSGHDTVSWYQQALGQGPQFIFQYYEEEERQRGNFPDRFSGHQFPNYSSELNVNALLLGDSALYLCASSLRQTYTEAFFGQGTRLTVV.

In this sample, this clone turned up a few times. The sample contains more than one DNA sequence encoding this CDR3. This chain links TRBV9 with TRBJ2-3; no clear D gene. The CDR3 has 13 amino acids. Trimming removed 1 base from V and 2 bases from J, with 5 bases in between. The V gene's germline CDR1 is SGDLS and CDR2 YYNGEE. The CDR3 sequence: CASSVLVTDTQYF. The CDR3 DNA reads TGTGCCAGCAGCGTACTAGTCACAGATACGCAGTATTTT.

The chain combines TRBV9 with TRBJ2-5; TRBD1 agrees at 9 bases. The J segment lost 0 bases and the V segment lost 1 base, leaving 7 bases of the junction unmatched. Germline CDR1 is SGDLS and CDR2 is YYNGEE. The CDR3 contains 17 residues. For the CDR3, the DNA is TGTGCCAGCAGCGTAACCACGGGACAGGGATACCAAGAGACCCAGTACTTC. Amino acids: CASSVTTGQGYQETQYF.

CDR3 protein: CASSGALNSPLHF. The CDR3 nucleotides read TGTGCCAGCAGTGGGGCCTTAAATTCACCCCTCCACTTT. The chain recombines TRBV25-1 with TRBJ1-6, with no clear D. The V and J ends lost 4 bases and 7 bases respectively, with 8 bases between them. CDR3 length equals 13 residues. Per the germline V gene, CDR1 is MGHDK and CDR2 is SYGVNS. The variable domain in full, completed from reference TRBV25-1 and TRBJ1-6, reads EADIYQTPRYLVIGTGKKITLECSQTMGHDKMYWYQQDPGMELHLIHYSYGVNSTEKGDLSSESTVSRIRTEHFPLTLESARPSHTSQYLCASSGALNSPLHFGNGTRLTVT.

This clone has a handful of counts. The chain links TRBV7-2 to TRBJ1-5; tentatively, D is TRBD1 (5 bases). Looked up from germline, CDR1 is SGHTA and CDR2 is FQGNSA. The CDR3 spans 13 residues. Trimming took off 3 bases at V and 6 bases at J, with 9 bases between the two ends. The CDR3 region is CASSFQGFQPQHF. For the CDR3, the DNA is TGTGCCAGCAGCTTCCAGGGTTTTCAGCCCCAGCATTTT.

This clone has just a few counts. A read error may be the cause here, since a much bigger clone is one base away. The identical CDR3 is also encoded by other nucleotide sequences in the sample. The chain is built from TRBV4-1 and TRBJ2-5, with D possibly TRBD1 on 5 matching bases. V was cut by 4 bases and J by 5 bases, with 14 bases left in between. Germline values: CDR1 MGHRA, CDR2 YSYEKL. The CDR3 loop spans 14 amino acids. The CDR3 sequence: CASSLQGSAETQYF. As DNA, the CDR3 is TGCGCCAGCAGCCTGCAGGGTTCGGCGGAGACCCAGTACTTC.

This chain links TRBV18 with TRBJ2-1; the D is unclear. Germline CDR1 reads KGHSH; CDR2 reads LQKENI. Trimming shortened V by 6 bases and J by 0 bases, and 9 bases separated the two germline ends. This CDR3 has 14 amino acids. The CDR3 loop is CASSSTSSYNEQFF. In DNA, the CDR3 is TGTGCCAGCTCTTCTACGAGCTCCTACAATGAGCAGTTCTTC.

V usage is TRBV10-3 and J usage is TRBJ2-5; D is unclear. The CDR3 sequence is 13 residues long. In germline, CDR1 is ENHRY, CDR2 SYGVKD. V was clipped by 3 bases and J by 5 bases, with 10 bases between them. This CDR3 is CAISEPPAETQYF. Written as DNA, the CDR3 is TGTGCCATCAGTGAACCTCCTGCGGAGACCCAGTACTTC.

The chain combines TRBV21-1 with TRBJ2-1; no check of the table's D call, TRBD1, against the DNA was made. TRBV21-1 represents a pseudogene. The CDR3 loop spans 17 amino acids. In DNA form, the CDR3 reads TGTGCCAGCAGCAAAGAGGACGTGACAGGGAAAATTGGTGAGCAGTTCTTC. It codes for CASSKEDVTGKIGEQFF.

This clone was detected a few times. This sequence joins TRBV28 and TRBJ2-3; TRBD2 matches 8 bases. V trimming: 6 bases; J trimming: 3 bases; junction bases outside the gene matches: 5. The CDR3 loop spans 14 amino acids. Per the germline V gene, CDR1 is MDHEN and CDR2 is SYDVKM. CDR3 DNA: TGTGCCAGCAGACCGACGGGAGGGACAGATACGCAGTATTTT. Its translation is CASRPTGGTDTQYF.

The chain recombines TRBV6-4 with TRBJ2-2; D is unresolved. The CDR3 length is 13 residues. The V gene lost 0 bases and the J gene lost 6 bases, with 5 bases spanning the gap. CDR1 and CDR2 (germline): MRHNA, SNTAGT. CDR3 amino acids: CASSDSAPGELFF. The CDR3 DNA is TGTGCCAGCAGTGACTCAGCACCCGGGGAGCTGTTTTTT.

The DNA for the CDR3 is TGTGCCAGCAGCGCTTCAGCGGGCCTCCAAGAGACCCAGTACTTC. It yields the protein CASSASAGLQETQYF. The chain is built from TRBV9 and TRBJ2-5; possibly TRBD2 for D (6 bases). CDR3 length: 15 residues. Trimming removed 3 bases from V and 1 base from J, with 13 bases in between. Germline lookup yields CDR1 SGDLS and CDR2 YYNGEE.

This chain connects TRBV11-3 to TRBJ2-7; 7 bases agree with TRBD2. Unmatched junction bases numbered 7, after V lost 5 bases and J lost 3 bases. Germline CDR1 and CDR2: SGHNT and YENEEA. The length of the CDR3 is 14 residues. The CDR3 nucleotides are TGTGCCAGCAGCCTTCAAGCGGGAAACTACGAGCAGTACTTC. Encoded protein: CASSLQAGNYEQYF. The variable domain in full, with the rest retrieved from reference TRBV11-3 and TRBJ2-7, is EAGVVQSPRYKIIEKKQPVAFWCNPISGHNTLYWYLQNLGQGPELLIRYENEEAVDDSQLPKDRFSAERLKGVDSTLKIQPAELGDSAVYLCASSLQAGNYEQYFGPGTRLTVT.

This clone was seen more than once but under ten times. The V call is TRBV2, the J call TRBJ2-7, with TRBD2 identical over 13 bases. The CDR3 contains 16 residues. Germline loops: CDR1 SNHLY, CDR2 FYNNEI. Trimming took 5 bases from V and 4 from J; bases not matched to a gene: 8. CDR3 protein: CASSLRTSGSRYEQYF. As DNA, the CDR3 is TGTGCCAGCAGTTTACGGACTAGCGGGAGTAGGTACGAGCAGTACTTC.

This chain links TRBV7-2 with TRBJ2-1; TRBD2 is a possible D gene (5 bases). The germline CDR1 and CDR2 sequences are SGHTA and FQGNSA. The CDR3 sequence is 14 residues long. The V and J ends lost 5 bases and 5 bases respectively, with 13 bases between them. The CDR3 DNA is TGTGCCAGCAGCCCCGGACTCGAACACAATGAGCAGTTCTTC. Its translation: CASSPGLEHNEQFF.

This clone was seen a handful of times. The J gene is TRBJ2-5, the V gene TRBV5-1; D not resolved. This CDR3 comprises 12 residues. The germline V gene encodes CDR1 SGHRS and CDR2 YFSETQ. The V gene lost 0 bases and the J gene lost 5 bases, with 5 bases spanning the gap. CDR3 in amino acids: CASSLDSETQYF. CDR3 bases: TGCGCCAGCAGCTTGGATAGTGAGACCCAGTACTTC.

V gene TRBV29-1 combines with J gene TRBJ1-4, with D possibly TRBD1 on 5 matching bases. CDR1 SQVTM and CDR2 ANQGSEA come from the germline V gene. The CDR3 runs to 13 residues. V lost 3 bases, J lost 8 bases, and 13 bases lay in between. In DNA, the CDR3 is TGCAGCGTTGACCAGGGAAATGGGGAAAAACTGTTTTTT. Its protein product is CSVDQGNGEKLFF.